This T cell receptor (beta chain) comes out of a study of response to subunit inactivated influenza vaccine. Study-level findings and limits: The authors offered the suggestion that each seasonal influenza vaccination recruits few new T cells.

Germline CDR1 is SGHVS and CDR2 is FNYEAQ. The CDR3 totals 15 residues. V shed 5 bases and J 5 bases; nucleotides not matched to a gene: 11. Using its own MiXCR run on the RT-PCR reads, TCRdb lists one record per CDR3 protein. The sample consists of hundreds of thousands of distinct CDR3 sequences, less than 10% of them appearing once. A word on this clonotype: Its antigen remains unidentified.

The sequence was obtained from a man aged 50 to 69 who received an inactivated influenza vaccine. The chain carries TRBV7-6 and TRBJ2-7, with 8 bases fitting TRBD2. Sequencing used PBMCs from blood, obtained less than 25 months after vaccination. CDR3 sequence reads: CASSPRVSGIHEQYF. The CDR3 region has the DNA TGTGCCAGCAGCCCCCGGGTTAGCGGGATACACGAGCAGTACTTC.